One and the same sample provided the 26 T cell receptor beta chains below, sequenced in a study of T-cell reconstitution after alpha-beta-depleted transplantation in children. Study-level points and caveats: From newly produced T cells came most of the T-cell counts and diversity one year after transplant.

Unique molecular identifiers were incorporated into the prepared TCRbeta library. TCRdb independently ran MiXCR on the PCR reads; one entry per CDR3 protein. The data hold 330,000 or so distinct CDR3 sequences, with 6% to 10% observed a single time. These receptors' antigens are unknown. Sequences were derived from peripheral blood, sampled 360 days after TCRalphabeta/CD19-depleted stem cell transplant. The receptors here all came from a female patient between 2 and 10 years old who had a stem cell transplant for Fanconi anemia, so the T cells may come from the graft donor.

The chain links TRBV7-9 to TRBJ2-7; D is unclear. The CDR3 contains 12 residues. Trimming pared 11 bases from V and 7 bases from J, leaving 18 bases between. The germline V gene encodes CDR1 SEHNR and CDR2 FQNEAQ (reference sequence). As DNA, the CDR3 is TGTGCCGGAACCTCCGCGGTGGGGGAGCAGTACTTC. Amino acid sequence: CAGTSAVGEQYF.

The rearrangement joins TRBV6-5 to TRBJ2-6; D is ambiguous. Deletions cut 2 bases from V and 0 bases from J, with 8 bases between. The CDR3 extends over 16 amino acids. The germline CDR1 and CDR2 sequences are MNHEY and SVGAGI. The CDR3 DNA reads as TGTGCCAGCAGTTACCCCGTGGGCTCTGGGGCCAACGTCCTGACTTTC. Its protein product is CASSYPVGSGANVLTF.

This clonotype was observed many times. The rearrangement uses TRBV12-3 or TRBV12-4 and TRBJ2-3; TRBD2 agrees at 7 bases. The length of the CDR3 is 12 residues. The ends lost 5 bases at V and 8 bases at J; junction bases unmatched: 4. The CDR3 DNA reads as TGTGCCAGCAGTCCACAGCGGGGTACGCAGTATTTT. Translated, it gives CASSPQRGTQYF.

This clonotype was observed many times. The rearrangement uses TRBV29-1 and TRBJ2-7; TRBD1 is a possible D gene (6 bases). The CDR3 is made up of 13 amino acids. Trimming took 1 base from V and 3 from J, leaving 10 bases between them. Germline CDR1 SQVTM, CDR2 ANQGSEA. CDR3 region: CSVEVVRGYEQYF. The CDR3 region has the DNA TGCAGCGTTGAAGTTGTCAGGGGCTACGAGCAGTACTTC.

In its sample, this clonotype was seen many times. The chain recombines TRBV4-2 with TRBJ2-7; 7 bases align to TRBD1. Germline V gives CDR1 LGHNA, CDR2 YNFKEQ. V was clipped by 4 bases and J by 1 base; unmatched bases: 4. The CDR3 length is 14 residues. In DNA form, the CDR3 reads TGTGCCAGCAGCCCTAGGGGGCAGTCCTACGAGCAGTACTTC. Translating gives CASSPRGQSYEQYF.

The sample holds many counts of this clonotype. CDR3 sequence: CATSRGQTNEKLFF. CDR3 coding DNA: TGTGCCACCAGCAGAGGACAGACCAATGAAAAACTGTTTTTT. This sequence joins TRBV15 and TRBJ1-4; possibly TRBD1 for D (5 bases). Germline CDR1 reads LNHNV; CDR2 reads YYDKDF (reference sequence). The V end lost 1 base, the J end lost 5 bases, and 8 bases lay between the germline ends. There are 14 residues in the CDR3.

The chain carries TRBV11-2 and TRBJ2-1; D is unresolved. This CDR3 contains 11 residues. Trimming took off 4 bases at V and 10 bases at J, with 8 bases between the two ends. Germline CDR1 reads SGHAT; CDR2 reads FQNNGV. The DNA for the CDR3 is TGTGCCAGCAGCTCGAGCAGGGAGCAGTTCTTC. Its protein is CASSSSREQFF.

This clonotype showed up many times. CDR3 DNA sequence: TGTGCCAGCAGTTACTCGGCAGGGGTGCAGTTCTTC. Protein: CASSYSAGVQFF. The chain couples TRBV6-2 or TRBV6-3 to TRBJ2-1, with a weak D call TRBD1 (6 bases). Germline CDR1 reads MNHEY; CDR2 reads SVGEGT. Trimming cost V 0 bases and J 12 bases, with 9 bases left between them. The CDR3 has 12 residues.

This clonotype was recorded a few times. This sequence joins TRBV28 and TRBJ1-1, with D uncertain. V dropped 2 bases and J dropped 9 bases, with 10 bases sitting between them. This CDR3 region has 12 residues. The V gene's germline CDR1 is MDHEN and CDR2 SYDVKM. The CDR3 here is CASSLPRAQAFF. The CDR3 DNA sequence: TGTGCCAGCAGTTTACCCCGGGCACAAGCTTTCTTT. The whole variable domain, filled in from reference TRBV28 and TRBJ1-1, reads DVKVTQSSRYLVKRTGEKVFLECVQDMDHENMFWYRQDPGLGLRLIYFSYDVKMKEKGDIPEGYSVSREKKERFSLILESASTNQTSMYLCASSLPRAQAFFGQGTRLTVV.

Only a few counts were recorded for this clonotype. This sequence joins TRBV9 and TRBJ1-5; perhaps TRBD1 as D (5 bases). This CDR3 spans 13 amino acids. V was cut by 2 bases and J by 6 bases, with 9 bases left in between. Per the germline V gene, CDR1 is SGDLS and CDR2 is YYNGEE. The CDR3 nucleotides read TGTGCCAGCAGCGTGGGGGGGACTCAGCCCCAGCATTTT. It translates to CASSVGGTQPQHF.

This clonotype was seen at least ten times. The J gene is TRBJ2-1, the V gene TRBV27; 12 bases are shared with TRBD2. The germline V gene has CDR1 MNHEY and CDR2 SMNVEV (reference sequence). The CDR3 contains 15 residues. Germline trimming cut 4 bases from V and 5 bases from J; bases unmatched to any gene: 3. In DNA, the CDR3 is TGTGCCAGCAGTTCGACTAGCGGGGGTGACAATGAGCAGTTCTTC. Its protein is CASSSTSGGDNEQFF.

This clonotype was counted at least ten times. CDR3 amino acids: CATSDSPIQETQYF. The CDR3, as DNA: TGTGCCACCAGTGACTCCCCCATCCAAGAGACCCAGTACTTC. The chain carries TRBV24-1 and TRBJ2-5; unclear D gene. V was shortened by 4 bases and J by 1 base, with 9 bases between the two germline ends. The CDR3 extends over 14 amino acids. Germline loops: CDR1 KGHDR, CDR2 SFDVKD.

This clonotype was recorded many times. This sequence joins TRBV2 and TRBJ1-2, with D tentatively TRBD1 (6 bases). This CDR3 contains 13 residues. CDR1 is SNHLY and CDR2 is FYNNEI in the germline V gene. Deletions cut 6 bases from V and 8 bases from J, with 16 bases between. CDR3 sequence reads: CASRDITGFGYTF. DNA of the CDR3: TGTGCCAGCAGGGATATTACAGGGTTCGGCTACACCTTC.

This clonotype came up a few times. The CDR3: CASSQERGITQYF. In DNA, the CDR3 is TGTGCCAGCAGCCAGGAGCGGGGGATTACGCAGTATTTT. The chain recombines TRBV7-3 with TRBJ2-3; TRBD2 aligns across 8 bases. Germline V CDR1 and CDR2: SGHTA, FQGTGA. The CDR3 extends over 13 amino acids. Trimming took 5 bases from V and 8 from J; bases not matched to a gene: 6.

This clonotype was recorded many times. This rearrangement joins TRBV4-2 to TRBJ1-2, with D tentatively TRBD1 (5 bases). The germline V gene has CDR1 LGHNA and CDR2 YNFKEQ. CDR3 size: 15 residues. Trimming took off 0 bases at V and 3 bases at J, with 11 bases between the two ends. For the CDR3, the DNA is TGTGCCAGCAGCCAAGACAGGGAAAGTGACTATGGCTACACCTTC. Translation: CASSQDRESDYGYTF.

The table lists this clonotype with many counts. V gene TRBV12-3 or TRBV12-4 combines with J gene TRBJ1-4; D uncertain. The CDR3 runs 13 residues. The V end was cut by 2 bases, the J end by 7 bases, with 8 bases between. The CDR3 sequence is CASSLISSEKLFF. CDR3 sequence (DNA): TGTGCCAGCAGTTTAATCTCTTCTGAAAAACTGTTTTTT.

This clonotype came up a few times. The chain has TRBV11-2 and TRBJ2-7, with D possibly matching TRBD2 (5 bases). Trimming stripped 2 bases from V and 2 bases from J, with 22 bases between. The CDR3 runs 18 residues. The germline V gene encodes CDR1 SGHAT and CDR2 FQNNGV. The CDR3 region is CASSLNSRSERATYEQYF. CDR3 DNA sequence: TGTGCCAGCAGCTTAAATTCCCGCAGCGAGAGGGCCACCTACGAGCAGTACTTC.

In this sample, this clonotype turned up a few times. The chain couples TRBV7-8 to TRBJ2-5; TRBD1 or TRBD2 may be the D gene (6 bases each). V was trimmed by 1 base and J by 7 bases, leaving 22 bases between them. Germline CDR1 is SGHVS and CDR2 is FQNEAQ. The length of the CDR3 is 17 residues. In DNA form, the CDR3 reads TGTGCCAGCAGCTTAGTCAAGTCCAGGACAGTGGGGGGGACCCAGTACTTC. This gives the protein CASSLVKSRTVGGTQYF. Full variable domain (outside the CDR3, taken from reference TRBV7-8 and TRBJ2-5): GAGVSQSPRYKVAKRGQDVALRCDPISGHVSLFWYQQALGQGPEFLTYFQNEAQLDKSGLPSDRFFAERPEGSVSTLKIQRTQQEDSAVYLCASSLVKSRTVGGTQYFGPGTRLLVL.

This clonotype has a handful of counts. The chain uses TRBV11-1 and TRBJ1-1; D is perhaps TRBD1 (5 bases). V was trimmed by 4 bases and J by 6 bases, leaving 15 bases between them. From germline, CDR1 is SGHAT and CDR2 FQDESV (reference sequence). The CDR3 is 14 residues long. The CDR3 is CASSWGRERPEAFF. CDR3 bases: TGTGCCAGCAGCTGGGGCAGGGAAAGACCTGAAGCTTTCTTT.

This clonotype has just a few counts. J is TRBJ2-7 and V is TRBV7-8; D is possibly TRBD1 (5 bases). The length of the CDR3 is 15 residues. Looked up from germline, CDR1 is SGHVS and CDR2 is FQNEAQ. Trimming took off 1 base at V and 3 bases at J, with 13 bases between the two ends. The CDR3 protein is CASSLVMTVDYEQYF. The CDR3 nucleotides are TGTGCCAGCAGCTTAGTAATGACAGTCGACTACGAGCAGTACTTC.

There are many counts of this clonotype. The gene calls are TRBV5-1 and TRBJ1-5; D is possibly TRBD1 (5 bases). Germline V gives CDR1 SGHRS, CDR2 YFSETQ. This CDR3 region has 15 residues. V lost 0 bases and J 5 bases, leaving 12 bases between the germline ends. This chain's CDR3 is CASSLEPRADQPQHF. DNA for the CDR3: TGCGCCAGCAGCTTGGAGCCCAGGGCGGATCAGCCCCAGCATTTT.

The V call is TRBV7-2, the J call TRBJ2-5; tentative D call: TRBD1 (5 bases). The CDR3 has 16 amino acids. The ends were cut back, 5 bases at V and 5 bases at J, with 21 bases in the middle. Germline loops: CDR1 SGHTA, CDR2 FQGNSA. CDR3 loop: CASSESFAGPGETQYF. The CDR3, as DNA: TGTGCCAGCAGCGAATCTTTTGCAGGGCCCGGGGAGACCCAGTACTTC.

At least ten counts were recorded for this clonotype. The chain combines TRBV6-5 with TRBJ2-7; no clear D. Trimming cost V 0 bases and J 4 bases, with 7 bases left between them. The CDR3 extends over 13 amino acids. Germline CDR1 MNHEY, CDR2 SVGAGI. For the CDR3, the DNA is TGTGCCAGCAGTTACTCGGGGTTTTACGAGCAGTACTTC. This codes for CASSYSGFYEQYF.

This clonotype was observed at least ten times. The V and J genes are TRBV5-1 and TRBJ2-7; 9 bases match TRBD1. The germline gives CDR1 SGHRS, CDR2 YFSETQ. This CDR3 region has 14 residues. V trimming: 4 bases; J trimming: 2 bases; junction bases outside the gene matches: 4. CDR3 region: CASSAGQGAYEQYF. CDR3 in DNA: TGCGCCAGCAGCGCGGGACAGGGTGCCTACGAGCAGTACTTC.

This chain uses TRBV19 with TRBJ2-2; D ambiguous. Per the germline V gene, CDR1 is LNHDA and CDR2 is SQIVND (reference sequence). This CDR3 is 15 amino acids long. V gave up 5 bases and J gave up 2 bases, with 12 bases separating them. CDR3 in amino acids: CASSVGLANTGELFF. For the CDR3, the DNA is TGTGCCAGTAGTGTCGGATTGGCTAACACCGGGGAGCTGTTTTTT. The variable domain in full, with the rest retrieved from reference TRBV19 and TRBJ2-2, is DGGITQSPKYLFRKEGQNVTLSCEQNLNHDAMYWYRQDPGQGLRLIYYSQIVNDFQKGDIAEGYSVSREKKESFPLTVTSAQKNPTAFYLCASSVGLANTGELFFGEGSRLTVL.

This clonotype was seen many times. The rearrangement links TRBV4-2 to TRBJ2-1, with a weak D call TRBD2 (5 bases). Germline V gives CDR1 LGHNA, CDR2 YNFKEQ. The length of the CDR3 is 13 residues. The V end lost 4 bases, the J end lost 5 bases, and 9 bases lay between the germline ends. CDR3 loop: CASSRVLDNEQFF. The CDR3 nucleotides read TGTGCCAGCAGCCGAGTACTAGACAATGAGCAGTTCTTC.